This TCR beta chain was sequenced in a study of cytomegalovirus exposure and HLA in healthy donors. Overall study results and limits: Earlier analysis found most TCR beta V segments productive about 87% or about 30% of the time. HLA allele associations emerged for about 16,000 TCR beta sequences in a later analysis, at 0.05 false discovery rate.

CDR1 MDHEN and CDR2 SYDVKM come from the germline V gene. The length of the CDR3 is 15 residues. J lost 6 bases, V lost 7 bases, and 10 bases had no gene match. To note about this clone: Its specificity is not known.

Vbeta (60) and Jbeta (13) primers were used in the PCR. Sequencing used immunoSEQ multiplex PCR; TCRdb keeps in-frame clones, though not all of them. The sample carries roughly 200,000 clones, 70% to 90% recorded once. This chain joins TRBV28 and TRBJ1-5, with TRBD1 matching over 9 bases. The sequenced sample consisted of PBMCs. The source is a woman aged 50 to 60 in good health and CMV-seronegative. Here the CDR3 DNA reads TGTGCCAGCACTTGGGGGACAGGGCGAATTCAGCCCCAGCATTTT. Protein: CASTWGTGRIQPQHF.